This T cell receptor beta chain was retrieved from a study of blood T cell repertoires in COVID-19. For the study at large: The origin of the acute and convalescent COVID-19 samples was the United States, Italy and Spain.

Original methodology: Quantification of nucleated cells was approximated via reference gene primer amplification. Assay: immunoSEQ multiplex PCR; the TCRdb copy retains only in-frame clones and omits some. That table furnishes V, J and clone size, whereas the DNA furnished D and trimming. The data contain about 200,000 clones, 70% to 85% of them seen just once; the ten biggest clones take up about 6.9%. The germline V gene has CDR1 MNHEY and CDR2 SMNVEV (reference sequence). CDR3 length: 15 amino acids. Trimming left V 5 bases short and J 4 bases short, with 14 bases between. The chain is built from TRBV27 and TRBJ2-2, with D perhaps matching TRBD2 (6 bases). This receptor was taken from a human donor with acute or convalescent COVID-19. The donor label of this sample is uncertain. Material: peripheral blood. CDR3 sequence reads: CASSLRLDLTGELFF. CDR3 DNA sequence: TGTGCCAGCAGTCTAAGACTAGACCTCACCGGGGAGCTGTTTTTT.